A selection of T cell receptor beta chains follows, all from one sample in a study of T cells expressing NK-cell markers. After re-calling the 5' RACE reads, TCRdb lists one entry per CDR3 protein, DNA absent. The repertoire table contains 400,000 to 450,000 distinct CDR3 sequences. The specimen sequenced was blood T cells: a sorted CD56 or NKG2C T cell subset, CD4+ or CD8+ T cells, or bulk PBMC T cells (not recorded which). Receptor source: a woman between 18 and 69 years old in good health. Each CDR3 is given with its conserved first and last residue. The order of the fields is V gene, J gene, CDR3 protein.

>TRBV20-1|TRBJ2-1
CSARVAGYYNEQFF
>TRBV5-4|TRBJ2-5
CASSSGQGSPETQYF
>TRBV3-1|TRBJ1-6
CASSLPFTGDNSPLHF
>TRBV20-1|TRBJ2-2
CSARRGSPLPGELFF
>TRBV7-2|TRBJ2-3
CASRPSPTGRGSSTQYF
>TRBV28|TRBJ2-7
CASSLGLAGAQSF
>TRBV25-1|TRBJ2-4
CASSGVIQDIQYF
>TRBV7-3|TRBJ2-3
CASSLTGTSGDTQYF
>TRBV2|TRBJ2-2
CAAHRETLNTGELFF
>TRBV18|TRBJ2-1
CASSPNPAVLPSYNEQFF
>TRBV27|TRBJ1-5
CASSVRGGWDSNQPQHF
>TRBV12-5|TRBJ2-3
CASGHASGGEGDTQYF
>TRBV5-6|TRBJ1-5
CASSLVGGQANQPQHF
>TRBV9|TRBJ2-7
CASSVDVSGRAREQYF
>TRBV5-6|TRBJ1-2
CASTFQGSNGYTF
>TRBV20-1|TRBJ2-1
CSATVLAGVNEQFF
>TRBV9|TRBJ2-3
CASSVESGRSADTQYF
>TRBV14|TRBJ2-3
CASSQDSFPTDTQYF
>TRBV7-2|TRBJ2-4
CASSPQGSNIQYF
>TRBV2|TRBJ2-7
CASSFGLAITYEQYF
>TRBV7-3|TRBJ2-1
CASSRPGNEQFF
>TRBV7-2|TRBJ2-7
CASSPVGLVRSYEQYF
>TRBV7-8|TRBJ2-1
CASSLVASGAMSSYNEQFF
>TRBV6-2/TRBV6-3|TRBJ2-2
CASSYSAGAGELFF